This T cell receptor beta chain was documented in a study of CD4 T cell repertoires in COVID-19. Libraries were prepared by immunoSEQ multiplex PCR; TCRdb keeps only in-frame clonotypes and omits some of them. The sample lists approximately 75,000 clones, 83% occurring once. The TCR originated in a human donor who had COVID-19. Sample: CD4+ T cells from peripheral blood, taken after recovery from COVID-19.

CDR3 bases: TGTGCCAGTAGAAGGACAGGGTTGGACTATGGCTACACCTTC. Its protein product is CASRRTGLDYGYTF. This chain joins TRBV19 and TRBJ1-2; 8 nucleotides match TRBD1. The CDR3 has 14 amino acids. The J segment lost 3 bases and the V segment lost 6 bases, leaving 6 bases of the junction unmatched. The germline V gene has CDR1 LNHDA and CDR2 SQIVND (reference sequence).